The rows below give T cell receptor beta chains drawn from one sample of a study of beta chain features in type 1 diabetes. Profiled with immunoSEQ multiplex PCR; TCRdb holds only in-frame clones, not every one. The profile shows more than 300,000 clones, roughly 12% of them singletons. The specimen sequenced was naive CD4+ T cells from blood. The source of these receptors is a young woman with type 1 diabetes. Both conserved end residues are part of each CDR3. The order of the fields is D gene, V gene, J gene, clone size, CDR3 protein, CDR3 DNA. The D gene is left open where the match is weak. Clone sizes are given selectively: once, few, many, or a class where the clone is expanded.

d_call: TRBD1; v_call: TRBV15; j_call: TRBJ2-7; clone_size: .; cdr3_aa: CATSRSHGATGGPYEQYF; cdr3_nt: TGTGCCACCAGCAGATCTCACGGGGCCACAGGGGGCCCCTACGAGCAGTACTTC
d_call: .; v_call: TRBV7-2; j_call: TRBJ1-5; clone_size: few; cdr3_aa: CASSLEGDQPQHF; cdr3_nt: TGTGCCAGCAGCTTAGAAGGGGATCAGCCCCAGCATTTT
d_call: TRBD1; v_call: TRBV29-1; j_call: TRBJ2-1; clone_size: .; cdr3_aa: CSVGTGVGEQFF; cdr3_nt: TGCAGCGTGGGGACAGGGGTGGGTGAGCAGTTCTTC
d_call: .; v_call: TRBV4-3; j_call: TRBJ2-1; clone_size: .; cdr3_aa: CASSQDLSVYNEQFF; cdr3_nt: TGCGCCAGCAGCCAAGATCTTTCTGTCTACAATGAGCAGTTCTTC
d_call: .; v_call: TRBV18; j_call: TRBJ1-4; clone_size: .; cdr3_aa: CASSPRREKLFF; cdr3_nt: TGTGCCAGCTCACCCCGCAGGGAAAAACTGTTTTTT
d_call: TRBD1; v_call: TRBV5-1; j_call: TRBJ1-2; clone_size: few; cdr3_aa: CASSTGTADGYTF; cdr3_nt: TGCGCCAGCAGCACCGGGACAGCGGATGGCTACACCTTC
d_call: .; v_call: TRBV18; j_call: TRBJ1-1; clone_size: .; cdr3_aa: CASSPEGSPMNTEAFF; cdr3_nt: TGTGCCAGCTCACCGGAGGGGTCCCCTATGAACACTGAAGCTTTCTTT
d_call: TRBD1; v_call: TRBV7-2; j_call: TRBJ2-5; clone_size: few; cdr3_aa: CASSLVAGGFETQYF; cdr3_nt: TGTGCCAGCAGCTTAGTAGCAGGGGGCTTTGAGACCCAGTACTTC
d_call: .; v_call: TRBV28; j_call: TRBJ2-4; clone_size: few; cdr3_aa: CATDGGGIQYF; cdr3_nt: TGTGCCACCGACGGGGGAGGCATTCAGTACTTC
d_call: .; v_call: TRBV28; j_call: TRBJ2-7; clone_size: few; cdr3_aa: CASTSQPKQQYF; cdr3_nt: TGTGCCAGCACCTCACAGCCGAAACAGCAGTACTTC